The rows below give T cell receptor beta chains drawn from one sample of a study of regulatory T cells in long-lasting Graves disease. TCRdb called the multiplex PCR reads again in MiXCR, with one record for every CDR3 protein. The table records approximately 380,000 distinct CDR3 sequences, around 21% of them present only once. The input for sequencing was peripheral blood mononuclear cells (PBMCs), taken when the disease was refractory, from a patient treated with antithyroid drugs. All receptors derive from a female donor with Graves disease. CDR3s include the opening cysteine and the closing phenylalanine or tryptophan. D genes are given only for firm matches. Rows give clone size only sometimes, using once, few, many, or a class for an expanded clone.

d_call	v_call	j_call	clone_size	cdr3_nt	cdr3_aa
NA	TRBV27	TRBJ2-5	few	TGTGCCAGCCATAGGGGGGAGACCCAGTACTTC	CASHRGETQYF
NA	TRBV28	TRBJ1-5	many	TGTGCCAGCAGTCCCGATCAGCCCCAGCATTTT	CASSPDQPQHF
NA	TRBV7-8	TRBJ2-7	few	TGTGCCAGCAGACGACCAGGGGACCCCTCCTACGAGCAGTACTTC	CASRRPGDPSYEQYF
TRBD1	TRBV5-5	TRBJ1-2	many	TGTGCCAGCAGGAAGGGACAGGGAGCGGGGTATGGCTACACCTTC	CASRKGQGAGYGYTF
NA	TRBV18	TRBJ1-1	NA	TGTGCCAGCTCACCATTACAGGGTCCCACTGAAGCTTTCTTT	CASSPLQGPTEAFF
NA	TRBV28	TRBJ1-2	many	TGTGCCAGCAGGCGAGGGGAGTTTAACTATGGCTACACCTTC	CASRRGEFNYGYTF
NA	TRBV18	TRBJ1-1	few	TGTGCCAGCTCACCTTCAGGGATTAACACTGAAGCTTTCTTT	CASSPSGINTEAFF
NA	TRBV20-1	TRBJ2-5	few	TGCAGTGCCGAACTTGAAGGGGGAGAGACCCAGTACTTC	CSAELEGGETQYF
NA	TRBV7-2	TRBJ2-2	few	TGTGCCAGCAGCTTACGGGGCACGTTCGCGAACACCGGGGAGCTGTTTTTT	CASSLRGTFANTGELFF
NA	TRBV20-1	TRBJ1-2	NA	TGCAGTGCCGAAGACACCGATGGCTACACCTTC	CSAEDTDGYTF
NA	TRBV15	TRBJ2-3	NA	TGTGCCACCAGCAGAGAACGGTTGGGAGATACGCAGTATTTT	CATSRERLGDTQYF
TRBD2	TRBV3-1	TRBJ2-5	many	TGTGCCAGCAGCCAATTGGCTAGCGGGAGAGAGACCCAGTACTTC	CASSQLASGRETQYF
NA	TRBV7-3	TRBJ2-7	many	TGTGCCAGCAGCGAAATGGGTCCGATCTACGAGCAGTACTTC	CASSEMGPIYEQYF
TRBD2	TRBV7-9	TRBJ2-7	NA	TGTGCCAGCAGCTTAGAGGCTAGCGGGAGACCCTACGAGCAGTACTTC	CASSLEASGRPYEQYF
NA	TRBV7-3	TRBJ1-1	many	TGTGCCAGCAGCGGGCGAGTCTCTATCAATAAAGCTTTCTTT	CASSGRVSINKAFF
TRBD1	TRBV24-1	TRBJ1-1	NA	TGTGCCACCAGTGACTCTGACAGGGGGCGCATTTCCCCCCTTTTCGACACTGAAGCTTTCTTT	CATSDSDRGRISPLFDTEAFF
NA	TRBV15	TRBJ1-1	few	TGTGCCACCAGCAGAGATAGGGGGAACACTGAAGCTTTCTTT	CATSRDRGNTEAFF
NA	TRBV7-9	TRBJ2-7	once	TGTGCCAGCAGCTTAGTTGGGAGCTCCTACGAGCAGTGCTTC	CASSLVGSSYEQCF